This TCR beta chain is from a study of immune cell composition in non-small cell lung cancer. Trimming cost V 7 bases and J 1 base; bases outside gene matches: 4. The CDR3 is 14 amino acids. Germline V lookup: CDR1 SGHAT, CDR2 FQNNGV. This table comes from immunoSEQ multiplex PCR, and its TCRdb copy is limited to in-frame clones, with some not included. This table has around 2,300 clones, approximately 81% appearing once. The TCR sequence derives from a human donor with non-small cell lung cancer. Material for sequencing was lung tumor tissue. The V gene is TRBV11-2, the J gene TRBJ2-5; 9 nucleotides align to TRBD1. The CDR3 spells CASTQTGGQETQYF. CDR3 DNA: TGTGCCAGCACCCAGACAGGGGGCCAAGAGACCCAGTACTTC.